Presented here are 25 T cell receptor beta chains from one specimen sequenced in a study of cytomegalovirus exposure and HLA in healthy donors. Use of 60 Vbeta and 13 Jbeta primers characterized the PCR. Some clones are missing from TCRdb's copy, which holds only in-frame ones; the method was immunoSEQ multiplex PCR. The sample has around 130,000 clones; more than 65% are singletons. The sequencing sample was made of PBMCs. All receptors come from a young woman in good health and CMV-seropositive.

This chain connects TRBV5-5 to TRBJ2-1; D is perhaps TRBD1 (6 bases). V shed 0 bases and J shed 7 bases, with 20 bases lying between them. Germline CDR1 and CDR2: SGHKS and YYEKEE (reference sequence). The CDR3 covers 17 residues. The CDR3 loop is CASSLGSGTILQNEQFF. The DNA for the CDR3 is TGTGCCAGCAGCTTGGGCTCCGGGACAATTCTACAAAATGAGCAGTTCTTC.

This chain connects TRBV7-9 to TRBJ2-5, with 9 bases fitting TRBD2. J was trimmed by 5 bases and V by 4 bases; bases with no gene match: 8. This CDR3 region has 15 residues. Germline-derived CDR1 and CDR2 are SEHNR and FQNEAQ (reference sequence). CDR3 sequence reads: CASSSRGGALETQYF. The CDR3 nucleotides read TGTGCCAGCAGCTCCCGCGGGGGGGCTTTGGAGACCCAGTACTTC.

This CDR3 reads CASRSLTGKHEQYF. CDR3 DNA: TGTGCCAGCAGATCCCTGACAGGGAAACACGAGCAGTACTTC. The chain links TRBV6-5 to TRBJ2-7, with TRBD1 matching 7 bases. Germline values: CDR1 MNHEY, CDR2 SVGAGI. Trimming at V came to 6 bases and at J to 5 bases, leaving 10 bases not matched to a gene. CDR3 length equals 14 residues.

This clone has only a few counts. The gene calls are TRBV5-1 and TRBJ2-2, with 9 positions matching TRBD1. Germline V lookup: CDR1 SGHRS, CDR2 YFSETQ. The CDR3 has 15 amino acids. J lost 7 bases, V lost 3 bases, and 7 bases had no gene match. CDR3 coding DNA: TGCGCCAGCAGCTCTCGGACAGGGGCAGGCGGGGAGCTGTTTTTT. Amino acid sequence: CASSSRTGAGGELFF.

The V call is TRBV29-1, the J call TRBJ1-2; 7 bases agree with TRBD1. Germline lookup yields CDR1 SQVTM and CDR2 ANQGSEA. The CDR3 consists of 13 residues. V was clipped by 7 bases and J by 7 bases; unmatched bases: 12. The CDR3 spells CSASGRGRGGYTF. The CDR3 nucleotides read TGCAGCGCTTCTGGTAGGGGGCGTGGTGGCTACACCTTC.

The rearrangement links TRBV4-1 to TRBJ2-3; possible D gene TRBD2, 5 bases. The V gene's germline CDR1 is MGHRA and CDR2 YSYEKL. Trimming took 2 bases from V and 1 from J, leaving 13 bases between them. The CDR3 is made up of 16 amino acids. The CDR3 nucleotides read TGCGCCAGCAGCCAAAGGACGAGGGAGCGCACAGATACGCAGTATTTT. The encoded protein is CASSQRTRERTDTQYF.

The CDR3, as DNA: TGTGCCAGCAGCTCCGGCCGACTGAACTACGAGCAGTACTTC. Encoded protein: CASSSGRLNYEQYF. V usage is TRBV7-9 and J usage is TRBJ2-7; D call uncertain. Germline CDR1 SEHNR, CDR2 FQNEAQ (reference sequence). The CDR3 has 14 residues. The germline V and J ends were trimmed by 4 bases and 3 bases, with 13 bases remaining between them.

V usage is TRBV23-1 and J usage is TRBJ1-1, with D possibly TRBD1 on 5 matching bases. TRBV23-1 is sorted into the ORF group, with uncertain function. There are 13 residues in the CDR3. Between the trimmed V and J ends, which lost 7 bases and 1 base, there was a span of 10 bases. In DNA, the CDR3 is TGCGCCAGCATTCACAGGCAGAACACTGAAGCTTTCTTT. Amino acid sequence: CASIHRQNTEAFF.

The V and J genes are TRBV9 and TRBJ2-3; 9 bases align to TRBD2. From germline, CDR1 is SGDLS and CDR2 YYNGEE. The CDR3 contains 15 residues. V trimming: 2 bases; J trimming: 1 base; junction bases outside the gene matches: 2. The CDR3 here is CASSVSGGGTDTQYF. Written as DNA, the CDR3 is TGTGCCAGCAGCGTTAGCGGGGGAGGCACAGATACGCAGTATTTT.

The CDR3 region has the DNA TGTGCCAGCTCCGGGAGCTCCTACGAGCAGTACTTC. It is translated as CASSGSSYEQYF. The chain links TRBV28 to TRBJ2-7; possible D gene TRBD2, 6 bases. This CDR3 contains 12 residues. Between the trimmed V and J ends, which lost 8 bases and 0 bases, there was a span of 8 bases. The germline V gene has CDR1 MDHEN and CDR2 SYDVKM.

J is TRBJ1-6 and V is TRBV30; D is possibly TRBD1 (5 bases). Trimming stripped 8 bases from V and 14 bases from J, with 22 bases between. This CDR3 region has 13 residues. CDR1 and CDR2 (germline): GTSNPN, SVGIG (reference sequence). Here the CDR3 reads CAGREDLYSSLHF. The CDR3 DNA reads TGTGCCGGCAGGGAAGACCTCTATTCGTCCCTCCACTTT.

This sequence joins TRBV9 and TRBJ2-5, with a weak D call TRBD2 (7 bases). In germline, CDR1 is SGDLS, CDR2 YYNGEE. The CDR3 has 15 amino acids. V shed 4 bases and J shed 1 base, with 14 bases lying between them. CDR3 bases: TGTGCCAGCAGCAGAGGGGGGGGCATCCAAGAGACCCAGTACTTC. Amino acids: CASSRGGGIQETQYF.

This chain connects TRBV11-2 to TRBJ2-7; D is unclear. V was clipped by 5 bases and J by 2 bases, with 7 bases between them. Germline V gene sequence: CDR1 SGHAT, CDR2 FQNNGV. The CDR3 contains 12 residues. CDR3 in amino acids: CASSPRAYEQYF. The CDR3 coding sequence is TGTGCCAGCAGCCCTCGGGCCTACGAGCAGTACTTC.

The CDR3 coding sequence is TGCAGCGTTATCCTGTTGTTAGGGACTAGCGGGGGCATAACCTTCACAGATACGCAGTATTTT. Translation: CSVILLLGTSGGITFTDTQYF. This rearrangement joins TRBV29-1 to TRBJ2-3; TRBD2 matches 14 bases. The germline V gene encodes CDR1 SQVTM and CDR2 ANQGSEA. CDR3 size: 21 residues. Trimming cost V 5 bases and J 2 bases; bases outside gene matches: 21.

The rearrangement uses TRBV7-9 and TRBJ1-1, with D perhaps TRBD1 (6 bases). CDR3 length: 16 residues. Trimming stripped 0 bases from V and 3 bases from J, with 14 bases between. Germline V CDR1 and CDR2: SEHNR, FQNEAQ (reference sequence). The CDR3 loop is CASSLAEGGGDTEAFF. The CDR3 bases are TGTGCCAGCAGCTTAGCGGAGGGGGGGGGTGACACTGAAGCTTTCTTT. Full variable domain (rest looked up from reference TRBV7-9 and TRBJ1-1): DTGVSQNPRHKITKRGQNVTFRCDPISEHNRLYWYRQTLGQGPEFLTYFQNEAQLEKSRLLSDRFSAERPKGSFSTLEIQRTEQGDSAMYLCASSLAEGGGDTEAFFGQGTRLTVV.

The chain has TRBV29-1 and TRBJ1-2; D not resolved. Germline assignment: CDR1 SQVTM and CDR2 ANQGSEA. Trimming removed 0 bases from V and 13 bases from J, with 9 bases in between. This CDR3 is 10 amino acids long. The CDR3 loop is CSVEDREGTF. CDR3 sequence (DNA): TGCAGCGTTGAAGATAGGGAGGGCACCTTC.

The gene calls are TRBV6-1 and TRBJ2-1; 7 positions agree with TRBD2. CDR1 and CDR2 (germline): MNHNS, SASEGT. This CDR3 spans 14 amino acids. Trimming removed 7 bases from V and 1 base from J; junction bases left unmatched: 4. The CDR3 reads CASNPGGSYNEQFF. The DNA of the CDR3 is TGTGCCAGCAATCCGGGGGGATCCTACAATGAGCAGTTCTTC.

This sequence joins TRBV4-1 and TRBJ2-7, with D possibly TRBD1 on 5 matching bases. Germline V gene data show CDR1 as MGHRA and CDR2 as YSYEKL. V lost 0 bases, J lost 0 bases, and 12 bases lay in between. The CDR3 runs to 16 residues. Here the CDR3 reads CASSQEKMGLSYEQYF. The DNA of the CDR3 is TGCGCCAGCAGCCAAGAGAAGATGGGGCTCTCCTACGAGCAGTACTTC.

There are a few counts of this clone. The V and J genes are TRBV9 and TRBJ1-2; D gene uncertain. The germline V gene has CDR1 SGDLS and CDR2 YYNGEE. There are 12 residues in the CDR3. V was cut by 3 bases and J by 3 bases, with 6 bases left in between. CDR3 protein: CASSAEDYGYTF. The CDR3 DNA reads TGTGCCAGCAGCGCGGAGGACTATGGCTACACCTTC. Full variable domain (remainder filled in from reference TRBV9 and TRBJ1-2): DSGVTQTPKHLITATGQRVTLRCSPRSGDLSVYWYQQSLDQGLQFLIQYYNGEERAKGNILERFSAQQFPDLHSELNLSSLELGDSALYFCASSAEDYGYTFGSGTRLTVV.

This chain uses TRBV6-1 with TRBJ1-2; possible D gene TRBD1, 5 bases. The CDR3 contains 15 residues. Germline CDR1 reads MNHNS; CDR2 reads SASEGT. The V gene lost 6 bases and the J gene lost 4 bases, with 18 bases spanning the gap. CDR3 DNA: TGTGCCAGCAGACCAGACAGCTACTACACCTATGGCTACACCTTC. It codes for CASRPDSYYTYGYTF.

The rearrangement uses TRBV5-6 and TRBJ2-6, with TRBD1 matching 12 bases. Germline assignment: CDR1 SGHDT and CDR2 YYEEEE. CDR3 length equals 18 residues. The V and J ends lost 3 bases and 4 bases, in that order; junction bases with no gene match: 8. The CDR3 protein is CASSSIGTGGAGANVLTF. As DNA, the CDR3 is TGTGCCAGCAGCTCGATAGGGACAGGGGGCGCCGGGGCCAACGTCCTGACTTTC.

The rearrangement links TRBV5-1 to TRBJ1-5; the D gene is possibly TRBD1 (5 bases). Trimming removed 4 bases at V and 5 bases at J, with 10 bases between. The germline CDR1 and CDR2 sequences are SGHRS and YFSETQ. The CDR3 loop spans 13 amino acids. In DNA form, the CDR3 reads TGCGCCAGCAGCGGCGGGACGGATCAGCCCCAGCATTTT. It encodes CASSGGTDQPQHF.

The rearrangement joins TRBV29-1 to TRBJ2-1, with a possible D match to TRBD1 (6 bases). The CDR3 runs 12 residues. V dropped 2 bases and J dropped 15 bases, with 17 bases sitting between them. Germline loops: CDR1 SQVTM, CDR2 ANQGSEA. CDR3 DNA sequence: TGCAGCGTTGAACCTGGGGCAGGGGTCCGGTTCTTC. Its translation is CSVEPGAGVRFF.

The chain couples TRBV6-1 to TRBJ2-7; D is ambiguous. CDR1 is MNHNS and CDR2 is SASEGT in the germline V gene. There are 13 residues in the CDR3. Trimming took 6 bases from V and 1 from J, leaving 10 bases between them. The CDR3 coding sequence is TGTGCCAGCAGGAGTCCGGGTTCCTACGAGCAGTACTTC. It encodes CASRSPGSYEQYF.

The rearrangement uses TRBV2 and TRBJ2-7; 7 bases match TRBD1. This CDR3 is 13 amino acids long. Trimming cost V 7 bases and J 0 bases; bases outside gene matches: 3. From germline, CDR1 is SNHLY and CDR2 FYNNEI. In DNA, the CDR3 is TGTGCCAGCAAGACAGGGAGCTCCTACGAGCAGTACTTC. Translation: CASKTGSSYEQYF.